This entry is about one TCR beta chain. No antigen is known for it. The CDR3 runs 13 residues. V was shortened by 4 bases and J by 2 bases, with 8 bases between the two germline ends. Germline CDR1 and CDR2: SNHLY and FYNNEI. These data are taken from a study of beta chain features in type 1 diabetes. As for the study in general: Sorted cells numbering 107,917,701 were examined across all samples. Study observations and caveats: Among type 1 diabetes patients, VDJ junctions had fewer insertions and more deletions. Type 1 diabetes patients showed a moderate but significant shortening of TCRB CDR3s in all four CD4+ subsets. Relative to healthy donors, patients appeared to have naive, central memory and Treg TCRB repertoires that were more similar.

Expressed TCRB transcripts were sequenced because the entire RNA isolate underwent reverse transcription. This table comes from immunoSEQ multiplex PCR, and its TCRdb copy is limited to in-frame clones, with some not included. Of roughly 300,000 clones listed, 9.3% are singletons. CD45RO/CCR7/CD25/CD127/CD95/CD27 separated CD4+ naive, central memory, regulatory and stem cell-like memory cells by sorting. Source material: central memory CD4+ T cells from blood. This clonotype was sampled from a man aged 25-45 years with type 1 diabetes. The J gene is TRBJ1-2, the V gene TRBV2; unclear D gene. The chain's CDR3 is CASSVGRNYGYTF. The CDR3, as DNA: TGTGCCAGCAGTGTGGGCAGAAACTATGGCTACACCTTC.